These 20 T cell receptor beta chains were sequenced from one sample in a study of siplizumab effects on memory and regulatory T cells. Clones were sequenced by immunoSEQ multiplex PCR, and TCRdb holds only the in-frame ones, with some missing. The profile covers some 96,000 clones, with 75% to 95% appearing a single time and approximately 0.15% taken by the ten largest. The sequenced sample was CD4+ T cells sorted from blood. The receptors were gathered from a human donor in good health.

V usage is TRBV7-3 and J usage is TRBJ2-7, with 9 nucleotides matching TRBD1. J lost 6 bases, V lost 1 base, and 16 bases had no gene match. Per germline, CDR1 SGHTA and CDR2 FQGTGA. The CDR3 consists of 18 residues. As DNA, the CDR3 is TGTGCCAGCAGCTTAAGCGGTATCACCGGGACAGGGCAATCCGAGCAGTACTTC. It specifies CASSLSGITGTGQSEQYF.

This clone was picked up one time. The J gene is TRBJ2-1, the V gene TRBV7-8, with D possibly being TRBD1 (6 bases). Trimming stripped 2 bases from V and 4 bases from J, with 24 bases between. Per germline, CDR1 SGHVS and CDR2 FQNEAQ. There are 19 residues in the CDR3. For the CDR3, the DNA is TGTGCCAGCAGCTTACGCGAAAGTGGTCGAGCAAGGGGGTACAATGAGCAGTTCTTC. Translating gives CASSLRESGRARGYNEQFF.

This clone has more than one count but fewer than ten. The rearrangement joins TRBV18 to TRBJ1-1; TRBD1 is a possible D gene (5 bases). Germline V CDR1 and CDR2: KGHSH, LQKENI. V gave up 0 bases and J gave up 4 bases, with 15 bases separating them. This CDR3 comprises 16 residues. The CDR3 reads CASSPPTSGSFTEAFF. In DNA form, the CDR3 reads TGTGCCAGCTCACCACCGACTTCAGGGTCGTTCACTGAAGCTTTCTTT. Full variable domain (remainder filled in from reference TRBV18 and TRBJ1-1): NAGVMQNPRHLVRRRGQEARLRCSPMKGHSHVYWYRQLPEEGLKFMVYLQKENIIDESGMPKERFSAEFPKEGPSILRIQQVVRGDSAAYFCASSPPTSGSFTEAFFGQGTRLTVV.

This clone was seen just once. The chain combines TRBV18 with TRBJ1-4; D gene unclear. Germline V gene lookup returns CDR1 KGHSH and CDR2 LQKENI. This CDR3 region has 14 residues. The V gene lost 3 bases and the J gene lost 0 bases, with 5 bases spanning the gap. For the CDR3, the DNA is TGTGCCAGCTCACCCTCTTCAACTAATGAAAAACTGTTTTTT. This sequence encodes CASSPSSTNEKLFF. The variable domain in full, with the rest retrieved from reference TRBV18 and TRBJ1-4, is NAGVMQNPRHLVRRRGQEARLRCSPMKGHSHVYWYRQLPEEGLKFMVYLQKENIIDESGMPKERFSAEFPKEGPSILRIQQVVRGDSAAYFCASSPSSTNEKLFFGSGTQLSVL.

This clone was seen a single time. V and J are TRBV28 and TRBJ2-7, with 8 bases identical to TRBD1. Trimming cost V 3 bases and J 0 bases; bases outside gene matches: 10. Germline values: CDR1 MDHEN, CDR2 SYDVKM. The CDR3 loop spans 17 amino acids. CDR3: CASSFSFGDRSSYEQYF. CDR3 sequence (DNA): TGTGCCAGCAGTTTTAGTTTCGGGGACAGGAGCTCCTACGAGCAGTACTTC. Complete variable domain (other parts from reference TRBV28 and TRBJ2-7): DVKVTQSSRYLVKRTGEKVFLECVQDMDHENMFWYRQDPGLGLRLIYFSYDVKMKEKGDIPEGYSVSREKKERFSLILESASTNQTSMYLCASSFSFGDRSSYEQYFGPGTRLTVT.

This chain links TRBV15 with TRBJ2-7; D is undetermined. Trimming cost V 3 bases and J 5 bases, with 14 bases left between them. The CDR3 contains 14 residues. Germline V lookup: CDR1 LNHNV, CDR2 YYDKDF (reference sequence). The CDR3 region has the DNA TGTGCCACCAGCAGGCCGGGCCCTCGGAACGAGCAGTACTTC. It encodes CATSRPGPRNEQYF.

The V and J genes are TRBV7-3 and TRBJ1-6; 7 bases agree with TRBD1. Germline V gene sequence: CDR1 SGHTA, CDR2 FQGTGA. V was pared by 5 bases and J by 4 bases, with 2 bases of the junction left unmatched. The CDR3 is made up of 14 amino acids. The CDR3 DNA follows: TGTGCCAGCAGCCAGGGACAGTATAATTCACCCCTCCACTTT. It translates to CASSQGQYNSPLHF.

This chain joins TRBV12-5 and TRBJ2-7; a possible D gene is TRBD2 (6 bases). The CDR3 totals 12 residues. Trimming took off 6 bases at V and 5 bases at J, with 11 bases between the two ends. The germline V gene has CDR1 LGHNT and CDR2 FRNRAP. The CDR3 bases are TGTGCTAGTGGAGGAAGGAGGGACGAGCAGTACTTC. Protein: CASGGRRDEQYF.

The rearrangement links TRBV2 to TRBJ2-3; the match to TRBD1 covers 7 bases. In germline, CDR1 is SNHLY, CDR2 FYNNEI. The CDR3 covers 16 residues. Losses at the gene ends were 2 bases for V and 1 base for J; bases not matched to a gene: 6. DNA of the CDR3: TGTGCCAGCAGTGAAAGGGGACAGCTTGGCACAGATACGCAGTATTTT. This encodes CASSERGQLGTDTQYF.

The CDR3 bases are TGTGCCAGCAGCTTCTTACGGGGGGAGACAGATACGCAGTATTTT. Translated: CASSFLRGETDTQYF. The chain combines TRBV7-9 with TRBJ2-3; 7 bases fit TRBD2. The CDR3 runs to 15 residues. With V trimmed by 3 bases and J by 3 bases, 6 bases remained unmatched. CDR1 and CDR2 from the germline V gene are SEHNR and FQNEAQ (reference sequence). Combining the CDR3 with reference TRBV7-9 and TRBJ2-3 gives the whole variable domain DTGVSQNPRHKITKRGQNVTFRCDPISEHNRLYWYRQTLGQGPEFLTYFQNEAQLEKSRLLSDRFSAERPKGSFSTLEIQRTEQGDSAMYLCASSFLRGETDTQYFGPGTRLTVL.

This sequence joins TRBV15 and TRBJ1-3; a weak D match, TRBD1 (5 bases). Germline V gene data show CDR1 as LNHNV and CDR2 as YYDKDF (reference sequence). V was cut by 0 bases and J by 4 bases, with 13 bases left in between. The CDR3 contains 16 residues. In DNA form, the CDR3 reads TGTGCCACCAGCAGAGATGGGGCCTTGAGAGGAAACACCATATATTTT. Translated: CATSRDGALRGNTIYF.

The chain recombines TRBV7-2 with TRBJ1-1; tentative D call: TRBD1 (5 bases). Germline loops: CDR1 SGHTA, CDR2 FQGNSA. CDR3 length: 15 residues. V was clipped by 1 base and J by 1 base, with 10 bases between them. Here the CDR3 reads CASSLEGLRNTEAFF. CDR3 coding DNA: TGTGCCAGCAGCTTAGAGGGGTTGAGGAACACTGAAGCTTTCTTT. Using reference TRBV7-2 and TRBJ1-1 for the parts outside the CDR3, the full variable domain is GAGVSQSPSNKVTEKGKDVELRCDPISGHTALYWYRQSLGQGLEFLIYFQGNSAPDKSGLPSDRFSAERTGGSVSTLTIQRTQQEDSAVYLCASSLEGLRNTEAFFGQGTRLTVV.

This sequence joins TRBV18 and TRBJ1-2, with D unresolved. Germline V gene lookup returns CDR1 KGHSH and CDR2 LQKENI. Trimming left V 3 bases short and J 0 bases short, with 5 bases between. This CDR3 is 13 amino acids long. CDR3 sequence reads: CASSPGANYGYTF. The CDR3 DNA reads TGTGCCAGCTCACCGGGAGCTAACTATGGCTACACCTTC.

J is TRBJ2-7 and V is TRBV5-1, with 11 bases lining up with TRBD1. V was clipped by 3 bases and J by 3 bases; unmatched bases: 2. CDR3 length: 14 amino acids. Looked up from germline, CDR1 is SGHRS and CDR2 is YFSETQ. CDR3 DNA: TGCGCCAGCAGCTGGACAGGGGGCCTCTACGAGCAGTACTTC. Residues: CASSWTGGLYEQYF.

The CDR3 region is CASSLNPGLVTGELFF. CDR3 nucleotide sequence: TGTGCCAGCTCACTCAACCCGGGACTAGTGACCGGGGAGCTGTTTTTT. The V gene is TRBV18, the J gene TRBJ2-2, with TRBD2 matching over 8 bases. Germline CDR1 reads KGHSH; CDR2 reads LQKENI. The CDR3 totals 16 residues. The trim removed 4 bases at V and 5 bases at J, leaving 9 bases unmatched.

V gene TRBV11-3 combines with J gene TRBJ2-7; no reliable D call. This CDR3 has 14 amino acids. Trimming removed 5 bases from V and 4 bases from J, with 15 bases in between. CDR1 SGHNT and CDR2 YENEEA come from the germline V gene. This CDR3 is CASSPGPFSYEQYF. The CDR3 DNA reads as TGTGCCAGCAGCCCTGGACCCTTCTCATACGAGCAGTACTTC. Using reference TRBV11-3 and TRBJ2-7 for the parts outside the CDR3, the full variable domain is EAGVVQSPRYKIIEKKQPVAFWCNPISGHNTLYWYLQNLGQGPELLIRYENEEAVDDSQLPKDRFSAERLKGVDSTLKIQPAELGDSAVYLCASSPGPFSYEQYFGPGTRLTVT.

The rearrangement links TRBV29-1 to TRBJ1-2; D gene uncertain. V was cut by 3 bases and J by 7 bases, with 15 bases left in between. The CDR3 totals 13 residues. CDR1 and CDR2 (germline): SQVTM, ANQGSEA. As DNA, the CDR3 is TGCAGCGTTGAGGGCCACGTCGTTGGTGGCTACACCTTC. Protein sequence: CSVEGHVVGGYTF.

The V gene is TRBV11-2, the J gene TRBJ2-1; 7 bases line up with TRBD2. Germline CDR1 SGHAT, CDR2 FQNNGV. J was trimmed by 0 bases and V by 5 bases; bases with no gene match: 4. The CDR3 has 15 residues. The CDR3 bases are TGTGCCAGCAGCCCCAGCGGGGACTCCTACAATGAGCAGTTCTTC. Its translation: CASSPSGDSYNEQFF.

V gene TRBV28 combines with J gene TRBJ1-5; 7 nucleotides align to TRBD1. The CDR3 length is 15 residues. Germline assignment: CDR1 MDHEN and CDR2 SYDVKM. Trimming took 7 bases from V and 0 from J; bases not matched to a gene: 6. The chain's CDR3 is CASKGAGNSNQPQHF. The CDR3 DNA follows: TGTGCCAGCAAGGGGGCTGGAAATAGCAATCAGCCCCAGCATTTT.

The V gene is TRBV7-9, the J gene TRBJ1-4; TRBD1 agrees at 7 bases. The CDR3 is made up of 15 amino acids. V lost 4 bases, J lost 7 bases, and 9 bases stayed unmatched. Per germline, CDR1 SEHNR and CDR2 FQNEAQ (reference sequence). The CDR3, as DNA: TGTGCCAGCAGCTCACCTGGGACAGACCTTGAAAAACTGTTTTTT. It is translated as CASSSPGTDLEKLFF.